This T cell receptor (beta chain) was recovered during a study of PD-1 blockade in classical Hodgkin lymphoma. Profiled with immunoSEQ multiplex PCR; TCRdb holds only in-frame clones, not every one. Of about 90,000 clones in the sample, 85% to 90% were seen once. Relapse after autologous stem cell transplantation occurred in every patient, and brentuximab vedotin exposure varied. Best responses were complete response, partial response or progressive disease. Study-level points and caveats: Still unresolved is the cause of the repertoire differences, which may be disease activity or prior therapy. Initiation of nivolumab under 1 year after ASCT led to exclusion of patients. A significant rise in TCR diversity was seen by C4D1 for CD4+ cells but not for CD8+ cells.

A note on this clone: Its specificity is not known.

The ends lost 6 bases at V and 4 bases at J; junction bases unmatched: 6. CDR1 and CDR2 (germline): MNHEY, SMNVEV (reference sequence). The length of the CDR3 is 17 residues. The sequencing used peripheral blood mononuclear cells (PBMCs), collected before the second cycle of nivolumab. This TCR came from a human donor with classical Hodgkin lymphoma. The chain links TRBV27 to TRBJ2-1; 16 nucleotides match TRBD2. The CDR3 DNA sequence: TGTGCCAGCAGGGGACTAGCGGGAGGGCCGAGTTACAATGAGCAGTTCTTC. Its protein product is CASRGLAGGPSYNEQFF.